The rows below give T cell receptor beta chains drawn from one sample of a study of T cells in Graves' hyperthyroidism and ophthalmopathy. TCRdb re-analysed the multiplex PCR reads in MiXCR, keeping a single row per CDR3 protein. The table shows some 510,000 distinct CDR3 sequences, with less than 25% occurring only once. Sequencing was carried out using blood. The source of these receptors is a man between 18 and 35 years old with Graves' hyperthyroidism. The CDR3 runs from the conserved cysteine through the conserved F or W. The order of the fields is clone size, J gene, V gene, D gene, CDR3 DNA, CDR3 protein. A D gene is named only where the DNA matches it firmly. Rows may omit the clone size; those that give it use once, few, many or a size class.

clone_size: many; j_call: TRBJ1-1; v_call: TRBV19; d_call: .; cdr3_nt: TGTGCCAGTAGTATCTCGGGATATGAAGCTTTCTTT; cdr3_aa: CASSISGYEAFF
clone_size: many; j_call: TRBJ2-5; v_call: TRBV6-5; d_call: .; cdr3_nt: TGTGCCAGCAGTTACAGGGGTTTAGAGACCCAGTACTTC; cdr3_aa: CASSYRGLETQYF
clone_size: many; j_call: TRBJ1-5; v_call: TRBV6-1; d_call: TRBD1; cdr3_nt: TGTGCCAGCAGTGGCAAACAGGGGACTCAGCCCCAGCATTTT; cdr3_aa: CASSGKQGTQPQHF
clone_size: many; j_call: TRBJ2-7; v_call: TRBV11-2; d_call: .; cdr3_nt: TGTGCCAGCAGCTCGGCGATTGGGGCCGCCGAGCAGTACTTC; cdr3_aa: CASSSAIGAAEQYF
clone_size: many; j_call: TRBJ2-5; v_call: TRBV3-1; d_call: .; cdr3_nt: TGTGCCAGCAGCCATTTAGGATTTGACGAGACCCAGTACTTC; cdr3_aa: CASSHLGFDETQYF
clone_size: many; j_call: TRBJ2-7; v_call: TRBV5-1; d_call: TRBD1; cdr3_nt: TGCGCCAGCAGCCCGGGACAGGCGACCTACGAGCAGTACTTC; cdr3_aa: CASSPGQATYEQYF
clone_size: many; j_call: TRBJ2-7; v_call: TRBV20-1; d_call: TRBD1; cdr3_nt: TGCAGTGCCTCGATCGGACAGGGGCCCTACGAGCAGTACTTC; cdr3_aa: CSASIGQGPYEQYF
clone_size: many; j_call: TRBJ1-5; v_call: TRBV28; d_call: TRBD1; cdr3_nt: TGTGCCAGCAGGCCCGGGACAGGGGATCAGCCCCAGCATTTT; cdr3_aa: CASRPGTGDQPQHF
clone_size: many; j_call: TRBJ1-5; v_call: TRBV30; d_call: .; cdr3_nt: TGTGCCTGGAGTGTAGGGAGGTTTAATCAGCCCCAGCATTTT; cdr3_aa: CAWSVGRFNQPQHF
clone_size: .; j_call: TRBJ2-5; v_call: TRBV20-1; d_call: TRBD2; cdr3_nt: TGCAGGGGGGGGGGACAAGAGACCCAGTACTTC; cdr3_aa: CRGGGQETQYF
clone_size: many; j_call: TRBJ1-5; v_call: TRBV5-8; d_call: .; cdr3_nt: TGTGCCAGCAGCTTTGATCAGCCCCAGCATTTT; cdr3_aa: CASSFDQPQHF